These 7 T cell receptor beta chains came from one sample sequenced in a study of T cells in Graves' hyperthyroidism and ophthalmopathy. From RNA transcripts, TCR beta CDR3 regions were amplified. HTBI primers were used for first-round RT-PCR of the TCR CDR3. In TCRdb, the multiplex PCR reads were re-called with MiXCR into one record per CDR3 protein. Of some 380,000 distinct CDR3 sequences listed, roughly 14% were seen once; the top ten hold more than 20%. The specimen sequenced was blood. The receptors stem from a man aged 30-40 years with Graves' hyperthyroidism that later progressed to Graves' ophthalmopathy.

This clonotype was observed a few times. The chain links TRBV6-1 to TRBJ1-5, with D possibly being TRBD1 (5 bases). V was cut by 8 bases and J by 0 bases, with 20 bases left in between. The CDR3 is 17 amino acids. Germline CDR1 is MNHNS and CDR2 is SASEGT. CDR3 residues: CASETAGGGNSNQPQHF. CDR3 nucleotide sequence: TGTGCCAGCGAAACTGCTGGTGGGGGGAATAGCAATCAGCCCCAGCATTTT.

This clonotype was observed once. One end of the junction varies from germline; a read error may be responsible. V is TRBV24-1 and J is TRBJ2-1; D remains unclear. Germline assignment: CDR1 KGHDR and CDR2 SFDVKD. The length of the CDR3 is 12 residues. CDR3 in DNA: TGTGCCACCAGCGCAAACAACAATGGGCAGTTCTTC. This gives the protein CATSANNNGQFF.

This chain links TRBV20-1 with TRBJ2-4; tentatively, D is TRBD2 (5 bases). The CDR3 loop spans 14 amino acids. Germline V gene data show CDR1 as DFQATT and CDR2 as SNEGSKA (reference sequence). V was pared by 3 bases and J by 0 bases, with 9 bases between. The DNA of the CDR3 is TGCAGTGCTAGTGAGGAGGTAGCCAAAAACATTCAGTACTTC. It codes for CSASEEVAKNIQYF.

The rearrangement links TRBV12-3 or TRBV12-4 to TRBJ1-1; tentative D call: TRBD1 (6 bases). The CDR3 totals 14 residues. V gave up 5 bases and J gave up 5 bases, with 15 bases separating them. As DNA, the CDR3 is TGTGCCAGCAGTATAACCGGACAGATGACTGAAGCTTTCTTT. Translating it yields CASSITGQMTEAFF.

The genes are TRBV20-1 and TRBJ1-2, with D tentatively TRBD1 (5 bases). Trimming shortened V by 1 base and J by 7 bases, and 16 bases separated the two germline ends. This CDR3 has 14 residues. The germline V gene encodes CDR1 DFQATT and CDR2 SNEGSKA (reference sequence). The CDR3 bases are TGCAGTGCTAGAGTCCCCGACAGAACTGGTGGCTACACCTTC. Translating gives CSARVPDRTGGYTF.

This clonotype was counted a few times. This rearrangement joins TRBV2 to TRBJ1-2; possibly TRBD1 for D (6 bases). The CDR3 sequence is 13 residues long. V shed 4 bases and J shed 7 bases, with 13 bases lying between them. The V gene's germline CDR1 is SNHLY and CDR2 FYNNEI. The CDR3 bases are TGTGCCAGCAGTGTAGAACAGGGCCGTGGCTACACCTTC. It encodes CASSVEQGRGYTF.

CDR3 nucleotides: TGTGCCAGCAGTTGGAGGACACGGGATTCACCCCTCCACTTT. Amino acid sequence: CASSWRTRDSPLHF. The rearrangement joins TRBV27 to TRBJ1-6, with D perhaps TRBD1 (5 bases). Trimming took 4 bases from V and 8 from J, leaving 12 bases between them. Per the germline V gene, CDR1 is MNHEY and CDR2 is SMNVEV (reference sequence). The CDR3 is 14 amino acids.